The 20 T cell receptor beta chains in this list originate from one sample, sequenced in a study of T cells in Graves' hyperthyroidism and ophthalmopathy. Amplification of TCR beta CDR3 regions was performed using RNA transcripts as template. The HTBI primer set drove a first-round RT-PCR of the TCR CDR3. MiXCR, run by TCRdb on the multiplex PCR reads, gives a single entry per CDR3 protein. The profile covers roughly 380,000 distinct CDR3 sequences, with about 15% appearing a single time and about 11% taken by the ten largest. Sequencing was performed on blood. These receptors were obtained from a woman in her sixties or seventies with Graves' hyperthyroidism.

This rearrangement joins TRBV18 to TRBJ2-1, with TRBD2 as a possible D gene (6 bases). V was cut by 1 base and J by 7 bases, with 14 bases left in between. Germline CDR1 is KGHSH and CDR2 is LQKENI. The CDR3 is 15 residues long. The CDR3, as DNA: TGTGCCAGCTCACCACGGGGAGCGGGTGGAAATGAGCAGTTCTTC. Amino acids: CASSPRGAGGNEQFF.

CDR3 coding DNA: TGTGCCAGCAGTCTGGCACGAGGAGCTTTCTTT. As protein: CASSLARGAFF. The chain combines TRBV12-3 or TRBV12-4 with TRBJ1-1; D gene ambiguous. The V end was cut by 5 bases, the J end by 10 bases, with 11 bases between. The CDR3 totals 11 residues.

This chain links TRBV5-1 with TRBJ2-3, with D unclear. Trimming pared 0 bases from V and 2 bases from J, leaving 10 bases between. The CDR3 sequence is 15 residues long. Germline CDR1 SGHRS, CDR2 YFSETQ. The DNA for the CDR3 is TGCGCCAGCAGCTTGGAAAGTTCTACCACAGATACGCAGTATTTT. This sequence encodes CASSLESSTTDTQYF.

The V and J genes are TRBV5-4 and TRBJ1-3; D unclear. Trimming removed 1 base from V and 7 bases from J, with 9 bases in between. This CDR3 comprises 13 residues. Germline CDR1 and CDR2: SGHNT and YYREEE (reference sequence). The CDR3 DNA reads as TGTGCCAGCAGCTTGTATGTCGGGAACACCATATATTTT. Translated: CASSLYVGNTIYF.

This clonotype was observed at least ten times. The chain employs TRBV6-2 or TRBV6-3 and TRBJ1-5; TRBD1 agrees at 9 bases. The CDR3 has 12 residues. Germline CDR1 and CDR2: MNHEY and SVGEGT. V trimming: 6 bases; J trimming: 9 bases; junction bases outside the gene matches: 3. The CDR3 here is CASRGQGTPQHF. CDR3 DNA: TGTGCCAGCAGGGGACAGGGAACGCCCCAGCATTTT.

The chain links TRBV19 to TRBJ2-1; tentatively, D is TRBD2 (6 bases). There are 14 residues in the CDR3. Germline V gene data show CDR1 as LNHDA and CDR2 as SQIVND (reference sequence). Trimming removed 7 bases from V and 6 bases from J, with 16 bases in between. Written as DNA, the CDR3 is TGTGCCAGTAATCGTGGGCTAGCGCTCAATGAGCAGTTCTTC. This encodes CASNRGLALNEQFF.

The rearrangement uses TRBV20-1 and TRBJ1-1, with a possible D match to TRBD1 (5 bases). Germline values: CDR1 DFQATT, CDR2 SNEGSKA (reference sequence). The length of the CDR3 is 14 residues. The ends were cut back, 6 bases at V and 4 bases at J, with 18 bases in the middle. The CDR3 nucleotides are TGCAGTGCCGACAGAGGAGGGATGAGCACTGAAGCTTTCTTT. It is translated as CSADRGGMSTEAFF.

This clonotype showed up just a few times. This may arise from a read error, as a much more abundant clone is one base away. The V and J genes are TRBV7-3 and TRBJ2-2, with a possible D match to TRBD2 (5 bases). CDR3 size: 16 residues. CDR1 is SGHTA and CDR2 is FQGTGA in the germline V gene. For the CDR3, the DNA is TGTGCCGGCAGCTTACGGCGGGCTAAGAACACCGGGGAGCTGTTTTTT. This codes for CAGSLRRAKNTGELFF.

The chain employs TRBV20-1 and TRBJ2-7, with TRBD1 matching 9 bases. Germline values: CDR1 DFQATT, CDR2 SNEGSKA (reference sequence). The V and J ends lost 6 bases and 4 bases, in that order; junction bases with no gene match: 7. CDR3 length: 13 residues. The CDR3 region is CSAAGTGTYEQYF. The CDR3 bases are TGCAGTGCGGCCGGGACAGGGACTTACGAGCAGTACTTC.

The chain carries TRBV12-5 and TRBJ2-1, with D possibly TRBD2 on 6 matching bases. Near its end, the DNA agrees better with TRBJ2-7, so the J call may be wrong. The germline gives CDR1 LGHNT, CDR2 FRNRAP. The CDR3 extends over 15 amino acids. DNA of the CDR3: TGTGCTAGTGGTTTATGGCTAGGAGGGGTGGATGAGCAGTACTTC. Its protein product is CASGLWLGGVDEQYF.

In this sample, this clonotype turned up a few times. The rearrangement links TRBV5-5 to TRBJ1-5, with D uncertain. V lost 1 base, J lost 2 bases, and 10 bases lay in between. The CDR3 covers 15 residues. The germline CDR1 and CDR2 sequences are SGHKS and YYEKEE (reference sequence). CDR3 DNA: TGTGCCAGCAGCTTGTTGGGTGGGGGCAATCAGCCCCAGCATTTT. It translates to CASSLLGGGNQPQHF.

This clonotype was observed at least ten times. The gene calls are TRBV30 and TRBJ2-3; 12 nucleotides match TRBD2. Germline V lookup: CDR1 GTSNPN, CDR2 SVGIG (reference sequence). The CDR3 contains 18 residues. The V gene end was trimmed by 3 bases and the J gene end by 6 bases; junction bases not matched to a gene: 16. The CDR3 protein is CAWRGNIPLAGGRDTQYF. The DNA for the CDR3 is TGTGCCTGGAGAGGAAACATCCCACTAGCGGGAGGTAGGGATACGCAGTATTTT. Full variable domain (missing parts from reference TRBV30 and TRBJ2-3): SQTIHQWPATLVQPVGSPLSLECTVEGTSNPNLYWYRQAAGRGLQLLFYSVGIGQISSEVPQNLSASRPQDRQFILSSKKLLLSDSGFYLCAWRGNIPLAGGRDTQYFGPGTRLTVL.

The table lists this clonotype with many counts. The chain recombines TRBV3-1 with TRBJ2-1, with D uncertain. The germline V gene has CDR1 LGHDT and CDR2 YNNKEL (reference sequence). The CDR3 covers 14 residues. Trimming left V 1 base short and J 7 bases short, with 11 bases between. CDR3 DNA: TGTGCCAGCAGCCAAGTTCCAGACAAGAATGAGCAGTTCTTC. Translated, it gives CASSQVPDKNEQFF.

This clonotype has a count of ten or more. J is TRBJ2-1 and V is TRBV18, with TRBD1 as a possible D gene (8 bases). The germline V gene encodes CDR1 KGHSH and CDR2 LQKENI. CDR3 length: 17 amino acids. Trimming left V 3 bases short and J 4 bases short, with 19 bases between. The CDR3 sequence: CASSPTTLQGGYNEQFF. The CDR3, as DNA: TGTGCCAGCTCACCGACCACGTTACAGGGGGGGTACAATGAGCAGTTCTTC.

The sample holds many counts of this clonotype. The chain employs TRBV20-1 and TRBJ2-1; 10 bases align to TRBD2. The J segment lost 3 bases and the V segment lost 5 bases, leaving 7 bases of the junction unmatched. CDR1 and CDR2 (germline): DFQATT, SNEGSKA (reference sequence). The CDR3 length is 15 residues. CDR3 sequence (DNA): TGCAGTGCTCCCGGACTAGCGGAAAGCTACAATGAGCAGTTCTTC. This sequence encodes CSAPGLAESYNEQFF.

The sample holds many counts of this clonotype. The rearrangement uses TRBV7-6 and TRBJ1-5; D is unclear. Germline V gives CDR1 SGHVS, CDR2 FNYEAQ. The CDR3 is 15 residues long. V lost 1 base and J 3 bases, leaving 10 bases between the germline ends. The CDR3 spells CASSLEAGTNQPQHF. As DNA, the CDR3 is TGTGCCAGCAGCTTAGAGGCAGGCACCAATCAGCCCCAGCATTTT.

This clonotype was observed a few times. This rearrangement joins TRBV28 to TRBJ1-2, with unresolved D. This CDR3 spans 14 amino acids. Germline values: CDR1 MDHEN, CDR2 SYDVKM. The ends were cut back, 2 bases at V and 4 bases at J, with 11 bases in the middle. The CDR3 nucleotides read TGTGCCAGCAGTTTAGGCAGGATGATCTATGGCTACACCTTC. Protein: CASSLGRMIYGYTF.

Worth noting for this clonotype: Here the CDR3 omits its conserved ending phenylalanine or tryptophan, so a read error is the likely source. The CDR3 nucleotides read TGTGCCTGGACCTGGAACACTGAAGCTTTCCTT. It encodes CAWTWNTEAFL. The chain has TRBV30 and TRBJ1-1; D unclear. CDR1 and CDR2 from the germline V gene are GTSNPN and SVGIG (reference sequence). This CDR3 spans 11 amino acids. V was pared by 4 bases and J by 1 base, with 4 bases between.

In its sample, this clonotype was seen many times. DNA of the CDR3: TGCGCCAGCAGCTTGGAGCGCCGTCTCTACACCTTC. It codes for CASSLERRLYTF. The chain recombines TRBV5-1 with TRBJ1-2; D ambiguous. The CDR3 is 12 amino acids. Trimming took 0 bases from V and 10 from J, leaving 10 bases between them. Germline V lookup: CDR1 SGHRS, CDR2 YFSETQ.

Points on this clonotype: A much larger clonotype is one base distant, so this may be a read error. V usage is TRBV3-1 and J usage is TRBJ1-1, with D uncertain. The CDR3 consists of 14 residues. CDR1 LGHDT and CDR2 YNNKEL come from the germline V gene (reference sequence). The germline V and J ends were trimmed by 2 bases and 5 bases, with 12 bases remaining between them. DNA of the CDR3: TGTGCCAGCAGCCAACTCTTCGGTAATACTGAAGCTTTCTTT. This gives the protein CASSQLFGNTEAFF.